This TCR beta chain was observed in a study of T cell changes during pregnancy in multiple sclerosis. Germline-derived CDR1 and CDR2 are SQVTM and ANQGSEA. The V and J ends lost 7 bases and 4 bases respectively, with 13 bases between them. The CDR3 is 12 residues long. Using immunoSEQ multiplex PCR, the repertoire was profiled, and TCRdb retains in-frame clones only, with some absent. The sample includes over 35,000 clones, approximately 90% seen only once; the top ten take approximately 0.92%. The sequence was obtained from a female donor with multiple sclerosis, enrolled in a pregnancy study. The specimen was CD4+ T cells from peripheral blood mononuclear cells, collected after pregnancy. The V call is TRBV29-1, the J call TRBJ1-2; D is undetermined. The CDR3 loop is CSADTLGYGYTF. CDR3 DNA: TGCAGCGCCGACACCTTAGGCTATGGCTACACCTTC.